This entry lists 10 T cell receptor beta chains sequenced from one sample in a study of radiotherapy plus CTLA-4 blockade in lung cancer. TCRdb keeps only in-frame clones here, not all; method: immunoSEQ multiplex PCR. The data contain 35,000 or so clones, around 85% of them singletons. The sample here was peripheral blood, taken from a patient treated with radiotherapy plus ipilimumab. These receptor sequences come from a human donor with non-small cell lung cancer who had stable disease on radiotherapy plus ipilimumab.

The chain combines TRBV10-3 with TRBJ1-1, with D hard to call. Germline V CDR1 and CDR2: ENHRY, SYGVKD. V lost 1 base and J 1 base, leaving 10 bases between the germline ends. The length of the CDR3 is 15 residues. The CDR3 sequence: CAISEWRETNTEAFF. CDR3 DNA: TGTGCCATCAGTGAGTGGCGGGAGACGAACACTGAAGCTTTCTTT.

The CDR3 DNA reads TGTGCCAGCAGCCCCGGGACAGGGGGCAAAGATGGCTACACCTTC. It yields the protein CASSPGTGGKDGYTF. The V and J genes are TRBV11-3 and TRBJ1-2; TRBD1 aligns across 12 bases. This CDR3 is 15 amino acids long. CDR1 and CDR2 from the germline V gene are SGHNT and YENEEA. Trimming cost V 5 bases and J 6 bases; bases outside gene matches: 7.

The V call is TRBV4-3, the J call TRBJ1-1; 9 bases are a match to TRBD1. Germline trimming cut 3 bases from V and 11 bases from J; bases unmatched to any gene: 10. The germline V gene has CDR1 LGHNA and CDR2 YSLEER. The CDR3 sequence is 14 residues long. CDR3 in amino acids: CASSQTTGGSWAFF. CDR3 coding DNA: TGCGCCAGCAGCCAGACAACAGGGGGCTCTTGGGCTTTCTTT.

This rearrangement joins TRBV25-1 to TRBJ2-7; TRBD1 is a possible D gene (8 bases). Deletions cut 6 bases from V and 2 bases from J, with 14 bases between. The germline gives CDR1 MGHDK, CDR2 SYGVNS. This CDR3 region has 14 residues. The CDR3 region is CASSATGGAYEQYF. CDR3 nucleotide sequence: TGTGCCAGCAGCGCTACAGGGGGGGCCTACGAGCAGTACTTC.

The genes are TRBV10-1 and TRBJ2-5; 7 bases align to TRBD1. CDR1 WNHNN and CDR2 SYGVQD come from the germline V gene (reference sequence). The CDR3 runs to 14 residues. Losses at the gene ends were 2 bases for V and 2 bases for J; bases not matched to a gene: 2. The CDR3 loop reads CASSEDREQETQYF. The CDR3 nucleotides read TGCGCCAGCAGTGAGGACAGGGAACAAGAGACCCAGTACTTC.

This chain joins TRBV27 and TRBJ2-6; D is possibly TRBD2 (6 bases). Germline V gives CDR1 MNHEY, CDR2 SMNVEV (reference sequence). The CDR3 is 16 amino acids. Between the trimmed V and J ends, which lost 5 bases and 2 bases, there was a span of 13 bases. The chain's CDR3 is CASSLEPGAGANVLTF. The CDR3 coding sequence is TGTGCCAGCAGTCTCGAGCCGGGAGCTGGGGCCAACGTCCTGACTTTC.

This chain joins TRBV10-2 and TRBJ1-6, with TRBD1 identical over 7 bases. This CDR3 spans 14 amino acids. J lost 10 bases, V lost 6 bases, and 9 bases had no gene match. Germline-derived CDR1 and CDR2 are WSHSY and SAAADI. The CDR3 region is CASSDRDSFSPLHF. The DNA of the CDR3 is TGCGCCAGCAGCGATAGGGACAGCTTCTCACCCCTCCACTTT.

The genes are TRBV4-3 and TRBJ2-6; tentative D call: TRBD2 (5 bases). CDR1 and CDR2 (germline): LGHNA, YSLEER. Trimming took 4 bases from V and 4 from J, leaving 14 bases between them. CDR3 size: 16 residues. This chain's CDR3 is CASSPLVGEGANVLTF. CDR3 in DNA: TGCGCCAGCAGCCCCCTGGTTGGGGAGGGGGCCAACGTCCTGACTTTC.

The J gene is TRBJ1-1, the V gene TRBV2, with D perhaps matching TRBD1 (5 bases). CDR3 length equals 13 residues. CDR1 SNHLY and CDR2 FYNNEI come from the germline V gene. The V end was cut by 8 bases, the J end by 1 base, with 11 bases between. CDR3 DNA: TGTGCCAGCGTCCAGACAGCGAACACTGAAGCTTTCTTT. Amino acids: CASVQTANTEAFF.

This clone was counted once. The gene calls are TRBV4-1 and TRBJ1-2; D perhaps matches TRBD1 (6 bases). Germline values: CDR1 MGHRA, CDR2 YSYEKL. The CDR3 extends over 16 amino acids. V dropped 0 bases and J dropped 6 bases, with 17 bases sitting between them. The CDR3 nucleotides read TGCGCCAGCAGCCAAGATGCCCTCACAGGGTTTCATGGCTACACCTTC. It encodes CASSQDALTGFHGYTF.